This T cell receptor (beta chain) was sequenced during a study of T cells in Graves' hyperthyroidism and ophthalmopathy. Regarding the study as a whole: Blood also showed most of the thyroid clonotypes that were expanded above 0.001.

Amplification of TCR beta CDR3 regions was performed using RNA transcripts as template. Primed by the HTBI set, a first-round RT-PCR was run on the TCR CDR3. Via MiXCR, TCRdb re-called the multiplex PCR reads, giving one row per CDR3 protein. This repertoire shows 350,000 to 400,000 distinct CDR3 sequences, 15% found once; its top ten account for 30% to 35%. The germline gives CDR1 SGHDN, CDR2 FVKESK. The V end was cut by 1 base, the J end by 3 bases, with 16 bases between. This CDR3 is built from 17 residues. This clonotype was seen only a few times. Its antigen is unidentified. Sequencing was done on a sample of blood. This receptor was obtained from a woman in her thirties with Graves' hyperthyroidism. The J gene is TRBJ2-1, the V gene TRBV14; the D gene is possibly TRBD2 (7 bases). DNA of the CDR3: TGTGCCAGCAGCCAAGGGTGGGGGCTAGCGGTCTACAATGAGCAGTTCTTC. This codes for CASSQGWGLAVYNEQFF.